This record looks at one T cell receptor beta chain sequence and its context. Its antigen is not known. This sample is part of a study of T cells in Graves' hyperthyroidism and ophthalmopathy. Study details: Peripheral blood draws took place at initial diagnosis, ahead of any treatment. General study results and limits: Using 13 V-J features, a model discriminated ophthalmopathy from stable hyperthyroidism.

Trimming cost V 6 bases and J 1 base, with 9 bases left between them. This CDR3 has 14 residues. RNA transcripts served as the template for amplifying TCR beta CDR3 regions. RT-PCR in the first round (using the HTBI primer set) targeted the TCR CDR3. MiXCR, run by TCRdb on the multiplex PCR reads, gives a single entry per CDR3 protein. The table lists some 800,000 distinct CDR3 sequences, around 38% of them singletons, with approximately 8.7% in the top ten. The V gene is TRBV12-3 or TRBV12-4, the J gene TRBJ2-2; a weak D match, TRBD1 (6 bases). This receptor was obtained from a man aged 18 to 29 with Graves' hyperthyroidism. Sample: blood. CDR3 region: CASRNRVNTGELFF. In DNA, the CDR3 is TGTGCCAGCAGAAACAGGGTGAACACCGGGGAGCTGTTTTTT.